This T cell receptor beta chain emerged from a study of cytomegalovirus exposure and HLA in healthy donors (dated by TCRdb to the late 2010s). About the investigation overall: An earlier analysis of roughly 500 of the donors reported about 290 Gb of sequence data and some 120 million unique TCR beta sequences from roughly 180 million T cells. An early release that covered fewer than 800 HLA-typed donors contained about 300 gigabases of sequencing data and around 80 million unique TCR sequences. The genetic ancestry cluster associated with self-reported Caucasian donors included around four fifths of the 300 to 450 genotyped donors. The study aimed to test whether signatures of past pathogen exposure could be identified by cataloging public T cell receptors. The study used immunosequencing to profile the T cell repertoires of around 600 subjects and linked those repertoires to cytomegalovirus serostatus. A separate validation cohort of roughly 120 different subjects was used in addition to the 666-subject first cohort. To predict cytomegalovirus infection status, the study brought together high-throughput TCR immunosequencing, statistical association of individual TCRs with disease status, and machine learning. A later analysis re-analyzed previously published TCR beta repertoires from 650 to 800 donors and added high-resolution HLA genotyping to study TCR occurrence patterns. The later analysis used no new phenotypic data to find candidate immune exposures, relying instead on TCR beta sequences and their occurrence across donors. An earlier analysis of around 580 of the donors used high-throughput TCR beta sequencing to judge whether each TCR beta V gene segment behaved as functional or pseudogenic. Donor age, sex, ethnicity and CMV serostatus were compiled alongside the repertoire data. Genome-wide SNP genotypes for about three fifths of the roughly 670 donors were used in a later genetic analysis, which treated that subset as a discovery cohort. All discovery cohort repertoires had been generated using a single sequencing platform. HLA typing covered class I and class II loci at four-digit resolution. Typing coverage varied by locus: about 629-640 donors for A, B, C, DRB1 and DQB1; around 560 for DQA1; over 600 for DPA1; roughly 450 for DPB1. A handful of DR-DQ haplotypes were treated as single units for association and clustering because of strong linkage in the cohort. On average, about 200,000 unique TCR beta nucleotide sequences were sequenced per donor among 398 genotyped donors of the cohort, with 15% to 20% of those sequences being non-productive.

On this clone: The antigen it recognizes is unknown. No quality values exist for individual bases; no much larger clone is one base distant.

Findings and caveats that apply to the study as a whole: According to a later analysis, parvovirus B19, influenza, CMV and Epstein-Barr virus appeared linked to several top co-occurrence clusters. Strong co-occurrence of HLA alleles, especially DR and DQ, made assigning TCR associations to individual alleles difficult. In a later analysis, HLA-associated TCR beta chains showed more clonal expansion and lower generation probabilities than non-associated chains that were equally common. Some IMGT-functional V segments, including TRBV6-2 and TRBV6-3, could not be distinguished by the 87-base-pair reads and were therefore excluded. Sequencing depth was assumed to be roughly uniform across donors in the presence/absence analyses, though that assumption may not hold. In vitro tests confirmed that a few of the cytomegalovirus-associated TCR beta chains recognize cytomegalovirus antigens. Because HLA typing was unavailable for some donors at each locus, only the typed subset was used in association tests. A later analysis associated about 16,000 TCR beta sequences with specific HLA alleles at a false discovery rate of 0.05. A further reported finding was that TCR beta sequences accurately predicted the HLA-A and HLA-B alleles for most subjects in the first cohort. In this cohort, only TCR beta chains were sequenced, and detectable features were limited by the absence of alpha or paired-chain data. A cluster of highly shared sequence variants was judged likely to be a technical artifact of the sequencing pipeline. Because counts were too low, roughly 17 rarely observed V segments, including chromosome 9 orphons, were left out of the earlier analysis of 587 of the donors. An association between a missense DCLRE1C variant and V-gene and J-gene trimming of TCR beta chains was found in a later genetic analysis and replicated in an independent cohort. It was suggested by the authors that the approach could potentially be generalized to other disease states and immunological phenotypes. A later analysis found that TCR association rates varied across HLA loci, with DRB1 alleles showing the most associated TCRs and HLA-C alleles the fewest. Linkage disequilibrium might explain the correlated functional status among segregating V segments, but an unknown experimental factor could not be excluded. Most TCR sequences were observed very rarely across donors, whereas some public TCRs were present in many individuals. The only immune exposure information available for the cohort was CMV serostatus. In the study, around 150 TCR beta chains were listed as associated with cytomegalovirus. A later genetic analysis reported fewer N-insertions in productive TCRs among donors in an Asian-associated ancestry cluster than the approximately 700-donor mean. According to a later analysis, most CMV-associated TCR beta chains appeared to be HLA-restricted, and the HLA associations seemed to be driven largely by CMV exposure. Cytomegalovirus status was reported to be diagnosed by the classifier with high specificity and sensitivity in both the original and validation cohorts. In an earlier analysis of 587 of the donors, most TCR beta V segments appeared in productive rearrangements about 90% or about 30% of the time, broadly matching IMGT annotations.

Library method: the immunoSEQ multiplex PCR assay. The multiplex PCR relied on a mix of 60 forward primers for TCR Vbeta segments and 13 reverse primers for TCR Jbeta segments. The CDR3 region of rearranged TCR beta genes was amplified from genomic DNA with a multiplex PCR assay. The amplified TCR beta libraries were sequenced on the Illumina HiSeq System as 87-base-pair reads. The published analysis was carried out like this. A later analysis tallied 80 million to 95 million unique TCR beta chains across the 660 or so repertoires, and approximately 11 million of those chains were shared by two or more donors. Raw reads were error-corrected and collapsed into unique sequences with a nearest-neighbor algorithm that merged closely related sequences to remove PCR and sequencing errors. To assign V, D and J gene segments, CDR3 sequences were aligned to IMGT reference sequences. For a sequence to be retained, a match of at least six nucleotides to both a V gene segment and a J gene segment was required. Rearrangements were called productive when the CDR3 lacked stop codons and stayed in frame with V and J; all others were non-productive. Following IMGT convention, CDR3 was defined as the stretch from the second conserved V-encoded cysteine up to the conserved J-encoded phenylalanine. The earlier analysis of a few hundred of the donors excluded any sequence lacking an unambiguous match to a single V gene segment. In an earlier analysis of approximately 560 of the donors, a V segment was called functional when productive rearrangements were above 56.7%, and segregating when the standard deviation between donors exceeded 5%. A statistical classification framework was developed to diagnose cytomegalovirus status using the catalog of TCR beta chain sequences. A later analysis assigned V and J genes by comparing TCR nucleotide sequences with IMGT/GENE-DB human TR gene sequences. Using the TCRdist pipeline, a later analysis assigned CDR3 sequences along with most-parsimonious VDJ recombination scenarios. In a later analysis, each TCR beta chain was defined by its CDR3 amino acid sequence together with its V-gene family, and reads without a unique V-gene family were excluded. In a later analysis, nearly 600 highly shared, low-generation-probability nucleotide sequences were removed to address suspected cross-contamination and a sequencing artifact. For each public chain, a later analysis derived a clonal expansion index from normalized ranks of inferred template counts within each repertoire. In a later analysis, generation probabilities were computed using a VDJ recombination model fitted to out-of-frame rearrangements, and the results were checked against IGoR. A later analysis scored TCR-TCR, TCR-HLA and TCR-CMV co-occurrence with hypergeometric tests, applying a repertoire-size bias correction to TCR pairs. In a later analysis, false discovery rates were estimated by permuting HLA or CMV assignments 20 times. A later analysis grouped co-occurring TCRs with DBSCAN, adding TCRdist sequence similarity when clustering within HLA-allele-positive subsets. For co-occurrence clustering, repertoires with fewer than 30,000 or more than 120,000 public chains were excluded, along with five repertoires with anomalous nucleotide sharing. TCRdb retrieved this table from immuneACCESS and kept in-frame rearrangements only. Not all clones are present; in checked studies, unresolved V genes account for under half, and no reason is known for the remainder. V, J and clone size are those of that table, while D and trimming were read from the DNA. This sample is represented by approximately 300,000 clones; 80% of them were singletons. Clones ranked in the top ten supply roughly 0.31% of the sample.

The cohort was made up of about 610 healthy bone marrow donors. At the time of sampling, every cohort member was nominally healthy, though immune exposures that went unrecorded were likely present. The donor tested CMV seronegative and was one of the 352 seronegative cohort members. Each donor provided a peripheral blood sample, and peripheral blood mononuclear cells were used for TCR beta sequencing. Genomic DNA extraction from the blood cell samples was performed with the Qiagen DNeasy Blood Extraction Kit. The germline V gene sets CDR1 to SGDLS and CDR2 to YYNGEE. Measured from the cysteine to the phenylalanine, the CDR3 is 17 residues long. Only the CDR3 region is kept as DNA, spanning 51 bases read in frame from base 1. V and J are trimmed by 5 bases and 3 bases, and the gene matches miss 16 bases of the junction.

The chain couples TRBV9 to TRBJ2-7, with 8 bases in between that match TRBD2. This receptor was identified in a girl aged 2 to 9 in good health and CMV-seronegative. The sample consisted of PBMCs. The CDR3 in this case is CASSHPREGSIIYEQYF. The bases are TGTGCCAGCAGTCACCCTCGGGAGGGCAGTATAATCTACGAGCAGTACTTC.